This T cell receptor beta chain was observed in a study of identical twins. Findings and caveats of the study: Models predicted less out-of-frame TCR alpha sharing in monozygotic twins than was found.

TCRdb independently ran MiXCR on the 5' RACE reads; one entry per CDR3 protein. The data contain just under 550,000 distinct CDR3 sequences, around 15% of them singletons. This clonotype was seen ten or more times. Its target is not known. With 6 bases clipped from V and 5 bases from J, the junction kept 6 bases outside the gene matches. The CDR3 has 14 residues. The germline V gene encodes CDR1 MNHNS and CDR2 SASEGT. This sample also appeared in a second study, on yellow fever vaccine responses in identical twins.

This TCR derives from a woman younger than 35 in good health. The sample was CD4+ T cells sorted from blood. V gene TRBV6-1 combines with J gene TRBJ1-3; 8 nucleotides match TRBD1. CDR3 sequence reads: CASRGQDGRNTIYF. CDR3 DNA sequence: TGTGCCAGCAGGGGACAGGACGGAAGAAACACCATATATTTT.